Below, 30 T cell receptor beta chains from the same sample are listed, as sequenced in a study of metastatic and nonmetastatic thyroid tumors. With MiXCR, TCRdb called clones anew from the PCR reads. The data hold about 25,000 clones, with roughly 20% observed a single time. Before thyroid surgery, none of the patients had received any treatment. Sequencing was carried out using adjacent normal tissue. The receptors here all came from a female donor with papillary thyroid cancer or a benign thyroid nodule (not recorded which). Some clones in this sample may be carry-over from other donors' samples.

This clone was recorded many times. The J gene is TRBJ2-5, the V gene TRBV19, with D uncertain. The V and J ends lost 1 base and 0 bases respectively, with 9 bases between them. CDR1 is LNHDA and CDR2 is SQIVND in the germline V gene (reference sequence). This CDR3 comprises 15 residues. DNA of the CDR3: TGTGCCAGTAGTATAGGAGTGCGATACCAAGAGACCCAGTACTTC. Its translation: CASSIGVRYQETQYF.

This clone was counted ten times or more. The chain is built from TRBV7-3 and TRBJ2-3; TRBD1 matches 8 bases. This CDR3 comprises 16 residues. V lost 0 bases, J lost 1 base, and 3 bases stayed unmatched. Germline V lookup: CDR1 SGHTA, CDR2 FQGTGA. The CDR3 DNA reads as TGTGCCAGCAGCTTAACCGGGACAGGCCGCACAGATACGCAGTATTTT. Its protein is CASSLTGTGRTDTQYF.

As concerns this clone: This may be a read error: a much more frequent sequence differs by one nucleotide. CDR3 protein: CASSPDRAIYGGYTF. CDR3 DNA: TGTGCCAGCAGCCCGGACAGGGCGATATATGGTGGCTACACCTTC. The gene calls are TRBV5-6 and TRBJ1-2, with 8 bases identical to TRBD1. V shed 4 bases, J shed 7 bases, and the junction held 12 bases outside the gene matches. CDR1 and CDR2 from the germline V gene are SGHDT and YYEEEE. This CDR3 is 15 amino acids long.

This clone appeared many times. The chain recombines TRBV9 with TRBJ2-1, with D perhaps TRBD2 (6 bases). Trimming stripped 4 bases from V and 5 bases from J, with 19 bases between. CDR3 length: 16 residues. Germline lookup yields CDR1 SGDLS and CDR2 YYNGEE. The CDR3, as DNA: TGTGCCAGCAGCACCCTTCCGGGACGGAGGGACAATGAGCAGTTCTTC. Its translation is CASSTLPGRRDNEQFF.

This clone was seen many times. This chain connects TRBV2 to TRBJ2-1, with 9 bases identical to TRBD1. CDR3 size: 14 residues. V lost 6 bases and J lost 4; bases outside the gene matches: 4. Germline lookup yields CDR1 SNHLY and CDR2 FYNNEI. The CDR3: CASSGTGFYNEQFF. The CDR3 nucleotides read TGTGCCAGCAGCGGGACAGGGTTTTACAATGAGCAGTTCTTC. Variable domain in full (rest from reference TRBV2 and TRBJ2-1): EPEVTQTPSHQVTQMGQEVILRCVPISNHLYFYWYRQILGQKVEFLVSFYNNEISEKSEIFDDQFSVERPDGSNFTLKIRSTKLEDSAMYFCASSGTGFYNEQFFGPGTRLTVL.

This chain connects TRBV5-6 to TRBJ1-1; 8 positions match TRBD1. V lost 3 bases, J lost 6 bases, and 7 bases stayed unmatched. The CDR3 extends over 14 amino acids. Germline values: CDR1 SGHDT, CDR2 YYEEEE. CDR3: CASSSPEQGAEAFF. For the CDR3, the DNA is TGTGCCAGCAGCTCTCCGGAACAGGGGGCTGAAGCTTTCTTT.

Turning to this clone: This specimen includes other DNA sequences encoding the same CDR3. The chain joins TRBV27 to TRBJ2-2, with D unresolved. The V gene lost 3 bases and the J gene lost 0 bases, with 2 bases spanning the gap. Germline-derived CDR1 and CDR2 are MNHEY and SMNVEV (reference sequence). The CDR3 covers 13 residues. CDR3 in DNA: TGTGCCAGCAGTTTCCCGAACACCGGGGAGCTGTTTTTT. It codes for CASSFPNTGELFF.

This clone was picked up many times. This may come from a read error, since a much larger clone is one base off. The sample has other DNA sequences that encode this CDR3 too. The rearrangement links TRBV9 to TRBJ1-1, with TRBD1 identical over 9 bases. The CDR3 has 15 amino acids. Per germline, CDR1 SGDLS and CDR2 YYNGEE. In DNA, the CDR3 is TGTGCCGGCAGCGCTGGGGGACAGGGAGGCACTGAAGCTTTCTTT. Translation: CAGSAGGQGGTEAFF.

This clone was detected ten times or more. The chain is built from TRBV2 and TRBJ2-1, with 8 positions matching TRBD2. The CDR3 covers 13 residues. V was clipped by 7 bases and J by 10 bases; unmatched bases: 9. Germline V gene data show CDR1 as SNHLY and CDR2 as FYNNEI. CDR3 region: CASTGTSRSEQFF. Here the CDR3 DNA reads TGTGCCAGCACCGGGACTAGTCGAAGCGAGCAGTTCTTC.

This clone was detected ten times or more. The chain has TRBV10-3 and TRBJ1-1; tentative D call: TRBD1 (5 bases). CDR1 and CDR2 (germline): ENHRY, SYGVKD. V lost 0 bases to trimming and J lost 1 base, with 18 bases between them. The CDR3 is made up of 18 amino acids. The CDR3 bases are TGTGCCATCAGTGAGTCGAGTGGTAGGGGAGAGGCGAACACTGAAGCTTTCTTT. As protein: CAISESSGRGEANTEAFF.

This clone was observed at least ten times. The chain links TRBV28 to TRBJ2-7; D is perhaps TRBD2 (6 bases). With 5 bases removed from V and 4 bases from J, the gap between germline ends came to 15 bases. Germline lookup yields CDR1 MDHEN and CDR2 SYDVKM. The length of the CDR3 is 14 residues. In DNA form, the CDR3 reads TGTGCCAGCAGTCCCCTTTTGGGGAGGTACGAGCAGTACTTC. Its translation is CASSPLLGRYEQYF.

This clone was counted ten times or more. J is TRBJ2-7 and V is TRBV4-1, with 13 bases aligning to TRBD2. The ends lost 4 bases at V and 2 bases at J; junction bases unmatched: 5. The CDR3 covers 16 residues. In germline, CDR1 is MGHRA, CDR2 YSYEKL. CDR3 nucleotides: TGCGCCAGCAGCCCCGGACTAGCGGGAGTAACCTACGAGCAGTACTTC. Translation gives CASSPGLAGVTYEQYF.

This sequence joins TRBV10-1 and TRBJ2-7, with 7 bases that match TRBD1. Germline CDR1 reads WNHNN; CDR2 reads SYGVQD (reference sequence). The CDR3 has 12 residues. V lost 4 bases to trimming and J lost 7 bases; unmatched junction nucleotides: 4. The CDR3 sequence: CASSGPTGEQYF. DNA for the CDR3: TGCGCCAGCAGTGGCCCGACAGGGGAGCAGTACTTC.

The table lists this clone with a few counts. The V call is TRBV5-4, the J call TRBJ2-7, with 9 nucleotides matching TRBD2. After removal of 7 bases from V and 1 base from J, the junction contained 12 bases not matched to a gene. The germline V gene encodes CDR1 SGHNT and CDR2 YYREEE (reference sequence). The length of the CDR3 is 16 residues. The CDR3 nucleotides are TGTGCCAGCGGCCTGGGGCGTCTAGCGGGATCCTACGAGCAGTACTTC. It yields the protein CASGLGRLAGSYEQYF.

Note on this clone: This may come from a read error, since a much larger clone is one base off. The rearrangement joins TRBV3-1 to TRBJ1-3; D call uncertain. This CDR3 is 14 amino acids long. Germline V gives CDR1 LGHDT, CDR2 YNNKEL (reference sequence). The CDR3: CASSRPLSGSTIYF. CDR3 in DNA: TGTGCCAGCAGCCGACCCCTCTCTGGAAGCACCATATATTTT.

This clone has a handful of counts. At one end the junction does not follow the germline gene, possibly because of a read error. The chain couples TRBV11-3 to TRBJ2-7; D is unresolved. Looked up from germline, CDR1 is SGHNT and CDR2 is YENEEA. The CDR3 is made up of 14 amino acids. The DNA for the CDR3 is TGTGCCAGCAGCAGACCGGGTTCGAGCTACAAGCAGTACTTC. Translated: CASSRPGSSYKQYF.

There are many counts of this clone. The CDR3 region has the DNA TGTGCCATCAGTGACGGGACAAACGGAGAAAAACTGTTTTTT. It specifies CAISDGTNGEKLFF. The V call is TRBV10-3, the J call TRBJ1-4, with a weak D call TRBD1 (6 bases). Germline CDR1 ENHRY, CDR2 SYGVKD. V lost 3 bases to trimming and J lost 8 bases, with 13 bases between them. CDR3 length: 14 amino acids.

There are many counts of this clone. The chain couples TRBV7-3 to TRBJ1-6; the D is unclear. Per germline, CDR1 SGHTA and CDR2 FQGTGA. V lost 5 bases, J lost 10 bases, and 21 bases lay in between. This CDR3 has 16 amino acids. The CDR3 loop reads CASSRGPNIPGSPLHF. The CDR3 DNA follows: TGTGCCAGCAGCCGAGGACCGAACATCCCGGGATCACCCCTCCACTTT.

This clone appeared a single time. One junction end does not reproduce the germline sequence, and a read error may be involved. This chain links TRBV20-1 with TRBJ1-1; D ambiguous. Germline-derived CDR1 and CDR2 are DFQATT and SNEGSKA (reference sequence). The CDR3 has 13 amino acids. DNA of the CDR3: TGCAGTGCTAGAGGGTGGGATAACGATGAATCTCTCTTT. This translates into CSARGWDNDESLF.

The genes are TRBV9 and TRBJ2-5, with TRBD2 matching over 8 bases. The V gene end was trimmed by 2 bases and the J gene end by 8 bases; junction bases not matched to a gene: 14. The CDR3 is made up of 16 amino acids. CDR1 is SGDLS, CDR2 YYNGEE, per germline. DNA for the CDR3: TGTGCCAGCAGCGTGAGTAGCGGGATTGGATCTGATACCCAGTACTTC. It is translated as CASSVSSGIGSDTQYF.

This clone was recorded a few times. One end of the junction is discordant with germline, which a read error may explain. J is TRBJ1-1 and V is TRBV6-1; D not certain. Looked up from germline, CDR1 is MNHNS and CDR2 is SASEGT. CDR3 length equals 15 residues. CDR3 in amino acids: CASSTQAAGNTEAFF. The DNA for the CDR3 is TGTGCCAGCAGTACCCAAGCGGCGGGGAACACTGAAGCATTCTTT.

This clone is medium-sized within its sample. J is TRBJ2-1 and V is TRBV2, with D maybe TRBD2 (5 bases). The germline V and J ends were trimmed by 4 bases and 7 bases, with 11 bases remaining between them. Germline CDR1 and CDR2: SNHLY and FYNNEI. The CDR3 is 13 amino acids. The CDR3 loop is CASSGIRGNEQFF. The CDR3 DNA follows: TGTGCCAGCAGTGGGATTAGAGGGAATGAGCAGTTCTTC.

This clone showed up just a few times. The CDR3 DNA follows: TGTGCCAGCAAGGAATGGGGATGGGGATACGCGGCGCAGTATTTT. It codes for CASKEWGWGYAAQYF. V usage is TRBV6-1 and J usage is TRBJ2-3; the D is unclear. The germline CDR1 and CDR2 sequences are MNHNS and SASEGT. The CDR3 has 15 residues. V was trimmed by 7 bases and J by 10 bases, leaving 24 bases between them.

The chain recombines TRBV6-2 or TRBV6-3 with TRBJ2-3; D is ambiguous. The CDR3 spans 13 residues. The V gene lost 5 bases and the J gene lost 0 bases, with 6 bases spanning the gap. Germline V gene lookup returns CDR1 MNHEY and CDR2 SVGEGT. The CDR3 protein is CASSDQSTDTQYF. CDR3 bases: TGTGCCAGCAGTGACCAAAGCACAGATACGCAGTATTTT.

This chain uses TRBV20-1 with TRBJ2-1; 9 bases are shared with TRBD1. Germline V gene lookup returns CDR1 DFQATT and CDR2 SNEGSKA (reference sequence). The CDR3 spans 16 residues. V was pared by 0 bases and J by 7 bases, with 10 bases of the junction left unmatched. CDR3 residues: CSARDLPGTGRNEQFF. For the CDR3, the DNA is TGCAGTGCTAGAGATCTCCCCGGGACAGGGCGGAATGAGCAGTTCTTC.

On this clone: This clone may be a read error of a much larger clone one base away. The sample carries other DNA sequences with the same CDR3. CDR3 protein: CASSPRATSGRETQYF. The CDR3 coding sequence is TGTGCCAGCAGCCCCAGGGCAACTAGCGGTAGGGAGACCCAGTACTTC. The chain is built from TRBV7-3 and TRBJ2-5; TRBD2 aligns across 8 bases. The ends lost 5 bases at V and 5 bases at J; junction bases unmatched: 13. CDR3 length: 16 residues. Germline V lookup: CDR1 SGHTA, CDR2 FQGTGA.

By share of the sample, this clone is medium-sized (0.01 to 0.1%). The chain has TRBV6-2 or TRBV6-3 and TRBJ2-7; 12 bases agree with TRBD2. The germline V gene encodes CDR1 MNHEY and CDR2 SVGEGT. The CDR3 has 17 residues. The V and J ends lost 2 bases and 2 bases, in that order; junction bases with no gene match: 7. The CDR3 DNA sequence: TGTGCCAGCAGTTACCCCAGACTAGCGGGAGTCCCCTACGAGCAGTACTTC. Residues: CASSYPRLAGVPYEQYF.

The rearrangement links TRBV5-6 to TRBJ1-6; TRBD1 matches 8 bases. The germline CDR1 and CDR2 sequences are SGHDT and YYEEEE. This CDR3 has 19 amino acids. J lost 0 bases, V lost 2 bases, and 10 bases had no gene match. CDR3 sequence: CASSFKGRGLYSYNSPLHF. The CDR3 bases are TGTGCCAGCAGCTTCAAGGGCAGGGGGCTATACTCCTATAATTCACCCCTCCACTTT.

The J gene is TRBJ2-1, the V gene TRBV28; D not resolved. Germline CDR1 is MDHEN and CDR2 is SYDVKM. With 6 bases removed from V and 7 bases from J, the gap between germline ends came to 10 bases. The CDR3 loop spans 12 amino acids. In DNA, the CDR3 is TGTGCCAGCAGATCCTGGGGAAATGAGCAGTTCTTC. The encoded protein is CASRSWGNEQFF.

This clone was counted many times. J is TRBJ1-5 and V is TRBV28, with unresolved D. CDR3 size: 13 residues. Germline loops: CDR1 MDHEN, CDR2 SYDVKM. The V end lost 5 bases, the J end lost 3 bases, and 8 bases lay between the germline ends. The CDR3 sequence: CASSEFVNQPQHF. The CDR3 DNA is TGTGCCAGCAGTGAATTCGTCAATCAGCCCCAGCATTTT.